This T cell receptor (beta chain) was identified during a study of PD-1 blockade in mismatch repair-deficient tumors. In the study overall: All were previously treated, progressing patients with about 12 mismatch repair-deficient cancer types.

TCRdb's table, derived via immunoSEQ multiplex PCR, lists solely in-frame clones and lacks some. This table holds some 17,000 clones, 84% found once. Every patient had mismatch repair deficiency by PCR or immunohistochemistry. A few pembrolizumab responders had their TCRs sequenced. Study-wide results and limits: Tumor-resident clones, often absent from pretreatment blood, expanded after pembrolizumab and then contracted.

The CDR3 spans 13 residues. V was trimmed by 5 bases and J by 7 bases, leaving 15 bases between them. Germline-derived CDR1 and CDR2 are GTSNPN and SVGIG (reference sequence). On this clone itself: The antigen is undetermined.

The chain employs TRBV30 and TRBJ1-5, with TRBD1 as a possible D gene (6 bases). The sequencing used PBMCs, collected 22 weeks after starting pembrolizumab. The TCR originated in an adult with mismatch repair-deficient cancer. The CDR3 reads CAWARQGNQPQHF. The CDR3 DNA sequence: TGTGCCTGGGCCCGTCAGGGGAACCAGCCCCAGCATTTT.